These T cell receptor beta chains were read from a single sample in a study of technical replicates of blood from a few donors. The table came from immunoSEQ multiplex PCR; TCRdb's copy has only in-frame clones and leaves some out. The table shows about 70,000 clones, with about 94% occurring only once. Sequences were obtained from T cells isolated from PBMCs. The source of these receptors is a human donor in good health. Both conserved end residues are part of each CDR3. D genes are given only for firm matches. The size entry is marked missing in some rows and otherwise reads once, few, many or a size class.

d_call,clone_size,j_call,v_call,cdr3_aa,cdr3_nt
TRBD2,-,TRBJ2-1,TRBV25-1,CASSRASGGYNEQFF,TGTGCCAGCAGTCGGGCTAGCGGGGGATACAATGAGCAGTTCTTC
-,-,TRBJ2-7,TRBV5-6,CASNDADIYEQYF,TGTGCCAGCAACGACGCGGACATCTACGAGCAGTACTTC
-,-,TRBJ2-7,TRBV9,CASSVAGAGSSYEQYF,TGTGCCAGCAGCGTAGCGGGTGCGGGGAGCTCCTACGAGCAGTACTTC
-,-,TRBJ1-5,TRBV27,CASSLSRSSSQPQHF,TGTGCCAGCAGTTTATCGCGGAGTAGTTCTCAGCCCCAGCATTTT
TRBD1,once,TRBJ1-4,TRBV19,CASSIQGEATNEKLFF,TGTGCCAGTAGTATTCAGGGGGAGGCAACTAATGAAAAACTGTTTTTT
TRBD2,-,TRBJ2-7,TRBV29-1,CSVESSGTYEQYF,TGCAGCGTTGAAAGTAGCGGGACTTACGAGCAGTACTTC
TRBD1,once,TRBJ2-7,TRBV5-6,CASSFISRGQGRSYEQYF,TGTGCCAGCAGCTTCATCTCAAGGGGACAGGGCCGATCCTACGAGCAGTACTTC
-,-,TRBJ2-5,TRBV6-1,CASSVLGLNQETQYF,TGTGCCAGCAGTGTACTGGGACTGAACCAAGAGACCCAGTACTTC
-,-,TRBJ2-1,TRBV6-1,CASSDNSNEQFF,TGTGCCAGCAGTGATAATAGCAATGAGCAGTTCTTC
TRBD2,-,TRBJ2-5,TRBV5-1,CASSSPPGGAGGKETQYF,TGCGCCAGCAGCTCGCCCCCAGGGGGAGCGGGAGGGAAAGAGACCCAGTACTTC
-,-,TRBJ2-7,TRBV6-5,CASSYNREYEQYF,TGTGCCAGCAGTTACAACAGGGAATACGAGCAGTACTTC
-,-,TRBJ1-5,TRBV2,CASSVRTGVNQPQHF,TGTGCCAGCAGCGTGCGAACAGGAGTCAATCAGCCCCAGCATTTT
-,once,TRBJ2-3,TRBV5-4,CASSLGGGSTDTQYF,TGTGCCAGCAGCTTGGGGGGCGGAAGCACAGATACGCAGTATTTT
TRBD1,-,TRBJ2-7,TRBV28,CASSWGQSYEQYF,TGTGCCAGCAGTTGGGGACAGTCCTACGAGCAGTACTTC